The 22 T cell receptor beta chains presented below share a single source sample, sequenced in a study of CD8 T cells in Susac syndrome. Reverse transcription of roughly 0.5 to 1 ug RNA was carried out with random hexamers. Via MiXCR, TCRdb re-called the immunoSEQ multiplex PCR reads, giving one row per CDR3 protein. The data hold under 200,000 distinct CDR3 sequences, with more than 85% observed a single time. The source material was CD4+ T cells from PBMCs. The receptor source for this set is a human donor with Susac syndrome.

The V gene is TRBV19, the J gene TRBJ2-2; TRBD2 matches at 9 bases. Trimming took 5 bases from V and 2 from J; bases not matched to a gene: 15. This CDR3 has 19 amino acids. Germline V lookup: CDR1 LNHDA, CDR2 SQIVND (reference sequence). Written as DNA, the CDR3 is TGTGCCAGTAGTCCCCCTAGCGGGGACCTCTACGTCAACACCGGGGAGCTGTTTTTT. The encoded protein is CASSPPSGDLYVNTGELFF.

CDR3 nucleotides: TGTGCCAGCAGTTCCCAAGGTGGGACTGAAGCTTTCTTT. Amino acids: CASSSQGGTEAFF. The V gene is TRBV12-3 or TRBV12-4, the J gene TRBJ1-1, with D unclear. The CDR3 spans 13 residues. V dropped 4 bases and J dropped 5 bases, with 11 bases sitting between them.

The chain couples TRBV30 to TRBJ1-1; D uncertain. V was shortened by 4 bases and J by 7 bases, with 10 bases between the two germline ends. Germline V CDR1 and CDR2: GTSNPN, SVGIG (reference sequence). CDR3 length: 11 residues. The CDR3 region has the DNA TGTGCCTGGACCGGGGTCCGTGAAGCTTTCTTT. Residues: CAWTGVREAFF. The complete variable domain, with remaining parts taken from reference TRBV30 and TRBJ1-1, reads SQTIHQWPATLVQPVGSPLSLECTVEGTSNPNLYWYRQAAGRGLQLLFYSVGIGQISSEVPQNLSASRPQDRQFILSSKKLLLSDSGFYLCAWTGVREAFFGQGTRLTVV.

In DNA, the CDR3 is TGTGCCAGCAGCTTAACCCTAGAGACCCAGTACTTC. Translating it yields CASSLTLETQYF. J is TRBJ2-5 and V is TRBV7-2, with no clear D. CDR3 length: 12 amino acids. V lost 2 bases, J lost 4 bases, and 5 bases lay in between. In germline, CDR1 is SGHTA, CDR2 FQGNSA. Complete variable domain (other parts from reference TRBV7-2 and TRBJ2-5): GAGVSQSPSNKVTEKGKDVELRCDPISGHTALYWYRQSLGQGLEFLIYFQGNSAPDKSGLPSDRFSAERTGGSVSTLTIQRTQQEDSAVYLCASSLTLETQYFGPGTRLLVL.

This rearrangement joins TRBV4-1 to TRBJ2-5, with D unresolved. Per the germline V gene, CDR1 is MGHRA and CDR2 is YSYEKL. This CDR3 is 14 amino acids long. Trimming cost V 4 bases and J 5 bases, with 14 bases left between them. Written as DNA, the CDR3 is TGCGCCAGCAGCCCAGGCGTGGGGTATGAGACCCAGTACTTC. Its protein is CASSPGVGYETQYF.

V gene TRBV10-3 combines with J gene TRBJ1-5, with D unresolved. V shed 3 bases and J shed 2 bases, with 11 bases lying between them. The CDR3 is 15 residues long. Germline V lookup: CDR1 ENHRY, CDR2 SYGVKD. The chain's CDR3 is CAISEVRQGNQPQHF. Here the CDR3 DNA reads TGTGCCATCAGTGAAGTGCGGCAGGGCAATCAGCCCCAGCATTTT.

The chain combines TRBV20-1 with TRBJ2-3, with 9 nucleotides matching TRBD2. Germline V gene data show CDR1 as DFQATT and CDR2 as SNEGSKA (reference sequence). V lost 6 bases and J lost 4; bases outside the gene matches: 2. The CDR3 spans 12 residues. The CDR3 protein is CSAAGGADTQYF. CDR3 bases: TGCAGTGCAGCGGGAGGAGCAGATACGCAGTATTTT.

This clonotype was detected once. CDR3 sequence: CASRTGQGINQPQHF. DNA for the CDR3: TGTGCCAGCAGAACAGGGCAGGGCATCAATCAGCCCCAGCATTTT. V usage is TRBV6-5 and J usage is TRBJ1-5; D might be TRBD1 (6 bases). This CDR3 is built from 15 residues. V was clipped by 6 bases and J by 3 bases, with 15 bases between them. Germline CDR1 MNHEY, CDR2 SVGAGI.

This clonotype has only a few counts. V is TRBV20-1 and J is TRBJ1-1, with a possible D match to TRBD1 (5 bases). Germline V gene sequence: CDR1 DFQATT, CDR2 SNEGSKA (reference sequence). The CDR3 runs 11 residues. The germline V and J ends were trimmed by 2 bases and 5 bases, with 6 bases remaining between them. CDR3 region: CSARQGTEAFF. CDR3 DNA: TGCAGTGCTAGACAGGGTACTGAAGCTTTCTTT.

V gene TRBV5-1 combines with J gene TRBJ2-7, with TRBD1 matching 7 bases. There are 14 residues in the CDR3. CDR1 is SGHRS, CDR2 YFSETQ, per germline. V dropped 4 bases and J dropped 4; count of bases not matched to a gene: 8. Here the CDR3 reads CASSLTGKGYEQYF. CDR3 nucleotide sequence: TGCGCCAGCAGCCTGACAGGGAAAGGGTACGAGCAGTACTTC. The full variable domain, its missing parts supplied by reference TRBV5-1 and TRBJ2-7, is KAGVTQTPRYLIKTRGQQVTLSCSPISGHRSVSWYQQTPGQGLQFLFEYFSETQRNKGNFPGRFSGRQFSNSRSEMNVSTLELGDSALYLCASSLTGKGYEQYFGPGTRLTVT.

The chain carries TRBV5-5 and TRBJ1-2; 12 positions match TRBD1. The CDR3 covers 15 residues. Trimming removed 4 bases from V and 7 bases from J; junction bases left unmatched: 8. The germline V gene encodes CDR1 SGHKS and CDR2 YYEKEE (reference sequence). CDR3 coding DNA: TGTGCCAGCAGCGATGCCGGGACAGGGGGCAGTGGCTACACCTTC. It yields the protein CASSDAGTGGSGYTF.

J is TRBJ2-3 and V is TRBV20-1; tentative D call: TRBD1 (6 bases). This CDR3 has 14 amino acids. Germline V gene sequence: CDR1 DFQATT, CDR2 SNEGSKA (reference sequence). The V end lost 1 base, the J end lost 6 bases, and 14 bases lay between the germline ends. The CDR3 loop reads CSARGGGPTDTQYF. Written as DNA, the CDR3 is TGCAGTGCTAGAGGAGGGGGACCAACGGATACGCAGTATTTT.

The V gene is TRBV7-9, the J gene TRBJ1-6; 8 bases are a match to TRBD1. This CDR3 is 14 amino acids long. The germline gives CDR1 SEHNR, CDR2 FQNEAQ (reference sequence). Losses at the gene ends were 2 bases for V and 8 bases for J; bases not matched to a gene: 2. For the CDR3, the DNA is TGTGCCAGCAGCTTACCGGGACAGGATTCACCCCTCCACTTT. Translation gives CASSLPGQDSPLHF.

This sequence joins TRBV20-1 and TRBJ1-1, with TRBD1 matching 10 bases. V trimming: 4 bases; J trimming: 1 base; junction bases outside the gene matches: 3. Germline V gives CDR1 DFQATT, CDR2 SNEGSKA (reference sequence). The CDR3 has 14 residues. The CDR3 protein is CSATRTGGNTEAFF. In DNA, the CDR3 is TGCAGTGCTACGCGGACAGGGGGGAACACTGAAGCTTTCTTT.

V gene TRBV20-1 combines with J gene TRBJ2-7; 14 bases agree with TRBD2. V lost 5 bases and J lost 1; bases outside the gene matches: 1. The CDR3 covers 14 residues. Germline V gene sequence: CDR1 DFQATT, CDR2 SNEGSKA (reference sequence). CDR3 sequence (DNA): TGCAGTGCTCGGACTAGCGGGGGGTCCTACGAGCAGTACTTC. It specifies CSARTSGGSYEQYF.

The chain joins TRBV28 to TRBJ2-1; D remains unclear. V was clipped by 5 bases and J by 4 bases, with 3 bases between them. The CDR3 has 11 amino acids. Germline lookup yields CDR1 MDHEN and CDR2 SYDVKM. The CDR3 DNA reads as TGTGCCAGCAGTCAGTACAATGAGCAGTTCTTC. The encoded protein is CASSQYNEQFF.

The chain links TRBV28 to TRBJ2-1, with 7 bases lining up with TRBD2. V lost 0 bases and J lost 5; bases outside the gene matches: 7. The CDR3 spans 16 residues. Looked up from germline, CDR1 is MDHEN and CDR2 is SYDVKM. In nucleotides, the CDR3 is TGTGCCAGCAGTTTATGGGCGGGAGTACTCAACAATGAGCAGTTCTTC. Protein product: CASSLWAGVLNNEQFF.

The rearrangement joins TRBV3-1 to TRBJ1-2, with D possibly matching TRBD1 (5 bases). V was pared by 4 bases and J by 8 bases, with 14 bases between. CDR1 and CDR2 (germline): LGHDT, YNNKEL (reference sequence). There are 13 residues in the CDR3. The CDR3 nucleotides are TGTGCCAGCAGCCCCCGATCAGGGCGGGGCTACACCTTC. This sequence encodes CASSPRSGRGYTF.

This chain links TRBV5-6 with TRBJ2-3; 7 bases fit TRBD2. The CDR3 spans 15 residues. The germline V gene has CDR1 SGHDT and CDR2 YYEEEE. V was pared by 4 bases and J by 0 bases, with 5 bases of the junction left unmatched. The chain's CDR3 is CASSQLADSTDTQYF. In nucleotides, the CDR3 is TGTGCCAGCAGCCAGCTAGCGGATAGCACAGATACGCAGTATTTT.

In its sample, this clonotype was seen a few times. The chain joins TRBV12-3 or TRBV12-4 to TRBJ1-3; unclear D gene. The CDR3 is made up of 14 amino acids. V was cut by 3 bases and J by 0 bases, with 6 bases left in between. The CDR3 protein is CASSFLRSGNTIYF. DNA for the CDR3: TGTGCCAGCAGTTTTCTACGCTCTGGAAACACCATATATTTT.

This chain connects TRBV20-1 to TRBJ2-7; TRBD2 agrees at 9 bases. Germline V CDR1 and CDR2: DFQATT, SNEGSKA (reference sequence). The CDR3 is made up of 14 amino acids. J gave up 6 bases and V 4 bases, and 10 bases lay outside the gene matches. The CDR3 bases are TGCAGTGCTACGAAAGAGGGACTAGCCGGCGAGCAGTACTTC. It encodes CSATKEGLAGEQYF.

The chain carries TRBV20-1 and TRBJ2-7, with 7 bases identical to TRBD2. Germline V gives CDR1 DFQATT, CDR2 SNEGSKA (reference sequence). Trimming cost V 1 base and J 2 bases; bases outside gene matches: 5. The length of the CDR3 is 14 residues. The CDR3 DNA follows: TGCAGTGCTAGAGGGACTAGTAAGGCCTACGAGCAGTACTTC. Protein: CSARGTSKAYEQYF.